The clone carrying this TCR beta chain has a single count. Its antigen is not identified. Other DNA sequences in the sample encode the same CDR3. Sequenced by immunoSEQ multiplex PCR; TCRdb stores in-frame clones only, minus some. The sample has 2,500,000 or so clones, 80% to 95% seen once. All of the donors resided in Nashville, Tennessee, and each was a Caucasian adult. Partitioning of CD4+ cells yielded a CD45RA+ naive subset and a CD45RA-negative memory subset. The sample is drawn from a study of shared clonotypes between healthy human individuals. Regarding the study as a whole: Rarefaction showed that sequencing of sorted subsets was incomplete (despite large depth).

The germline CDR1 and CDR2 sequences are KGHSH and LQKENI. This CDR3 contains 13 residues. Trimming removed 3 bases from V and 4 bases from J, with 6 bases in between. The sequence came from a man younger than 35 in good health. Some clones in this sample may be carry-over from other donors' samples. The J gene is TRBJ1-4, the V gene TRBV18; D is unclear. Material: naive CD4+ T cells from PBMCs. This sample's subset: CD45RA+ positively selected. CDR3 DNA: TGTGCCAGCTCACCTGGGATTAATGAAAAACTGTTTTTT. This gives the protein CASSPGINEKLFF.